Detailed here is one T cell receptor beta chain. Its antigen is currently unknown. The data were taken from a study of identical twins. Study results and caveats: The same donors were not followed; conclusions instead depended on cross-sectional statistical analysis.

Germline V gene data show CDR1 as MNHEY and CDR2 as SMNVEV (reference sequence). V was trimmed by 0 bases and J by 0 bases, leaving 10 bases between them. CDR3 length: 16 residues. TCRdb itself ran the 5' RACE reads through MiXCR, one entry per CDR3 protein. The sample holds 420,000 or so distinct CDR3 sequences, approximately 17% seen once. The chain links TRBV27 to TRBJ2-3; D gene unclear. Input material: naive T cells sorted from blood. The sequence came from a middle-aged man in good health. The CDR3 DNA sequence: TGTGCCAGCAGTTTATCATACCGCCCAAGCACAGATACGCAGTATTTT. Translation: CASSLSYRPSTDTQYF.